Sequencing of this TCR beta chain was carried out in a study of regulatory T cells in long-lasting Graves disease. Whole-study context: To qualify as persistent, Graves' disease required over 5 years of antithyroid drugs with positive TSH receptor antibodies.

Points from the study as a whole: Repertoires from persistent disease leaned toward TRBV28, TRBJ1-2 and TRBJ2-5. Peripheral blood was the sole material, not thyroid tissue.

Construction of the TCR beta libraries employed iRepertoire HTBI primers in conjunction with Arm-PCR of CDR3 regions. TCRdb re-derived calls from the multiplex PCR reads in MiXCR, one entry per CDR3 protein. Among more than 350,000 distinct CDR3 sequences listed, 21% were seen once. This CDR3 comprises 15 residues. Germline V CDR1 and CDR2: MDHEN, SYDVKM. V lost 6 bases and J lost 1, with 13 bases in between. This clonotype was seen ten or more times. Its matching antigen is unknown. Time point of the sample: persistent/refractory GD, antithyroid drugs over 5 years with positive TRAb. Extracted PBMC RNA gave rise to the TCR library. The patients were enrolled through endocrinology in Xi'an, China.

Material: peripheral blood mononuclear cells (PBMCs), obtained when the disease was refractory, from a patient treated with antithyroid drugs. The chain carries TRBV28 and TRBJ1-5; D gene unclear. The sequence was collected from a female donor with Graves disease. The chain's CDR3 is CASRYPGGSNQPQHF. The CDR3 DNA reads TGTGCCAGCAGATACCCCGGCGGAAGCAATCAGCCCCAGCATTTT.